One sample yielded the 11 T cell receptor beta chains listed below, sequenced in a study of esophageal squamous cell carcinoma under preoperative chemotherapy. Time point of the sample: after preoperative PTX-NDP chemotherapy. TCRdb re-derived calls from the PCR reads in MiXCR, one entry per CDR3 protein. The sample lists some 32,000 distinct CDR3 sequences, about half occurring once. Sampling took place from a patient given preoperative chemotherapy. The receptors were gathered from a human donor with esophageal squamous cell carcinoma. The donor label of this sample is uncertain.

The count of this clonotype is one. This rearrangement joins TRBV12-3 or TRBV12-4 to TRBJ2-5; D could derive from TRBD1 or TRBD2 (6 bases each). V was pared by 8 bases and J by 4 bases, with 23 bases between. This CDR3 region has 16 residues. The DNA for the CDR3 is TGTGCCAGCGGGAGCACTGGGGGGCGCGGCACAGAGACCCAGTACTTC. As protein: CASGSTGGRGTETQYF.

Worth noting for this clonotype: One end of the junction fails to match germline, which may point to a read error. V and J are TRBV7-3 and TRBJ2-4, with D tentatively TRBD1 (6 bases). The CDR3 is 17 amino acids. Per germline, CDR1 SGHTA and CDR2 FQGTGA. CDR3: CASSLDLGLGAKNTQYF. CDR3 DNA sequence: TGTGCCAGCAGCCTCGACCTGGGGCTGGGGGCCAAAAACACGCAGTATTTC.

The chain has TRBV7-3 and TRBJ2-3, with D tentatively TRBD1 or TRBD2 (5 bases each). The DNA end favors TRBJ2-7, so the J call may be wrong. Germline V gene lookup returns CDR1 SGHTA and CDR2 FQGTGA. CDR3 length equals 15 residues. This CDR3 reads CASGPGPRAKDTQYF. Written as DNA, the CDR3 is TGTGCCAGCGGCCCGGGGCCGCGCGCCAAAGATACGCAGTACTTC.

The J gene is TRBJ2-3, the V gene TRBV7-8; TRBD2 is a possible D gene (5 bases). There are 15 residues in the CDR3. V was pared by 4 bases and J by 11 bases, with 22 bases between. The V gene's germline CDR1 is SGHVS and CDR2 FQNEAQ. DNA for the CDR3: TGTGCCAGCAGCTCAGTGCTGGGAGCCAAAGACATGCAGTATTTT. It translates to CASSSVLGAKDMQYF.

There are a few counts of this clonotype. This chain connects TRBV6-2 or TRBV6-3 to TRBJ2-3; 8 nucleotides align to TRBD2. This CDR3 has 16 amino acids. Per the germline V gene, CDR1 is MNHEY and CDR2 is SVGEGT. J was trimmed by 6 bases and V by 0 bases; bases with no gene match: 8. The DNA of the CDR3 is TGTGCCAGCAGTTACTCTTTAGGAGTAGCGGGGGATACGCAGTATTTT. This encodes CASSYSLGVAGDTQYF.

This clonotype occurred a few times. The chain has TRBV7-2 and TRBJ2-1; possibly TRBD2 for D (6 bases). Trimming shortened V by 0 bases and J by 4 bases, and 7 bases separated the two germline ends. Germline assignment: CDR1 SGHTA and CDR2 FQGNSA. This CDR3 spans 14 amino acids. This CDR3 reads CASSLASGYNEQFF. The CDR3 coding sequence is TGTGCCAGCAGCTTAGCTAGCGGATACAATGAGCAGTTCTTC.

This clonotype was found a few times. The chain joins TRBV25-1 to TRBJ1-2, with D perhaps TRBD1 (5 bases). Germline CDR1 is MGHDK and CDR2 is SYGVNS. The CDR3 is 13 residues long. V was clipped by 4 bases and J by 6 bases, with 12 bases between them. The CDR3 DNA sequence: TGTGCCAGCAGTGGCCCATCGGGGCATGGCTACACCTTC. This codes for CASSGPSGHGYTF.

This clonotype has a handful of counts. This chain uses TRBV6-1 with TRBJ2-7, with D possibly TRBD2 on 5 matching bases. Germline CDR1 and CDR2: MNHNS and SASEGT. Trimming left V 6 bases short and J 4 bases short, with 19 bases between. The CDR3 covers 15 residues. CDR3 nucleotides: TGTGCCAGCAGCCCTACTCTCGGGGATGGGTACGAGCAGTACTTC. Protein: CASSPTLGDGYEQYF.

There are many counts of this clonotype. A much larger clone sits a single nucleotide away, making a read error possible. This chain uses TRBV27 with TRBJ2-1; perhaps TRBD2 as D (5 bases). Germline CDR1 MNHEY, CDR2 SMNVEV (reference sequence). V was cut by 5 bases and J by 13 bases, with 24 bases left in between. CDR3 length equals 15 residues. In DNA, the CDR3 is TGTGCCAGCAGTCCAATAAGCGCCGACGGGGAGACCCAGTTCTTC. Amino acids: CASSPISADGETQFF.

Note on this clonotype: The conserved phenylalanine or tryptophan is not found at the CDR3 terminus, so this likely reflects a read error. Because the CDR3's place on the DNA is in doubt, the DNA is left out and the CDR3 is given as listed by TCRdb. V gene TRBV7-2 combines with J gene TRBJ2-5; the table gives TRBD2 as D, unverified against the DNA. Germline V lookup: CDR1 SGHTA, CDR2 FQGNSA. The CDR3 adds up to 16 amino acids, both ends counted. The CDR3 here is CASSSGRGAPRASRLS.

This sequence joins TRBV6-1 and TRBJ2-3; D gene ambiguous. Per the germline V gene, CDR1 is MNHNS and CDR2 is SASEGT. V was pared by 7 bases and J by 2 bases, with 16 bases between. CDR3 length equals 15 residues. CDR3 DNA: TGTGCCAGCACCTCTAACGACCCCAACACAGATACGCAGTATTTT. Its protein is CASTSNDPNTDTQYF.